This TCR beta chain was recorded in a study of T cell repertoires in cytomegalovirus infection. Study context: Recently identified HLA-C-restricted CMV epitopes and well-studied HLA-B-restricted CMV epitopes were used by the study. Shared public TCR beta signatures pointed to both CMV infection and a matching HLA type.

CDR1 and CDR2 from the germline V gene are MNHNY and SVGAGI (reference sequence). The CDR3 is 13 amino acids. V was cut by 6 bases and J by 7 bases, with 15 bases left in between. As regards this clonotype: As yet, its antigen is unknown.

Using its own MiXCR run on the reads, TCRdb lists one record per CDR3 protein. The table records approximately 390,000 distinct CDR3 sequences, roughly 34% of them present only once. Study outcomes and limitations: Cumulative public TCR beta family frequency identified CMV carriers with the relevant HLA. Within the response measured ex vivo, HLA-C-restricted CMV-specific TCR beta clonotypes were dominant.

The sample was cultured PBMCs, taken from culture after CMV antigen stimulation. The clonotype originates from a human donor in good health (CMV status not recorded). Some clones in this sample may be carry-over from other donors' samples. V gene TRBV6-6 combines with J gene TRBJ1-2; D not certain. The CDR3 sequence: CASSTRAQSGYTF. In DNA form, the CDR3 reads TGTGCCAGCAGCACCCGGGCCCAGTCTGGCTACACCTTC.